Presented here are 18 T cell receptor beta chains from one specimen sequenced in a study of shared clonotypes between healthy human individuals. Terminally differentiated effector memory CD45RA+ cells were left out of the naive CD8 fraction, which was CD45RO-negative and positively selected for CCR7. Profiled with immunoSEQ multiplex PCR; TCRdb holds only in-frame clones, not every one. Of about 2 million clones in the sample, less than 95% were seen once. Material for sequencing was naive CD8+ T cells sorted from blood. These receptors were taken from a man younger than 30 in good health.

The chain links TRBV6-4 to TRBJ2-7; no reliable D call. Between the trimmed V and J ends, which lost 9 bases and 4 bases, there was a span of 7 bases. Germline V CDR1 and CDR2: MRHNA, SNTAGT. The CDR3 extends over 10 amino acids. Here the CDR3 reads CARVRYEQYF. DNA for the CDR3: TGTGCCAGAGTGAGGTACGAGCAGTACTTC.

The count of this clone is one. This chain uses TRBV4-3 with TRBJ2-3; 9 positions match TRBD2. The CDR3 runs 17 residues. The V segment lost 0 bases and the J segment 3 bases; nucleotides outside the gene matches: 7. Germline assignment: CDR1 LGHNA and CDR2 YSLEER. The CDR3 spells CASSQDKVAGDTDTQYF. The CDR3 nucleotides are TGCGCCAGCAGCCAAGATAAGGTAGCGGGAGATACAGATACGCAGTATTTT.

J is TRBJ2-7 and V is TRBV15; D is possibly TRBD1 or TRBD2 (5 bases each). Germline lookup yields CDR1 LNHNV and CDR2 YYDKDF (reference sequence). The length of the CDR3 is 13 residues. V lost 5 bases to trimming and J lost 2 bases, with 10 bases between them. Here the CDR3 reads CATSVGETYEQYF. The CDR3 region has the DNA TGTGCCACCAGCGTGGGGGAAACCTACGAGCAGTACTTC.

This chain links TRBV7-9 with TRBJ2-1, with a possible D match to TRBD1 (6 bases). The CDR3 runs 13 residues. Trimming pared 5 bases from V and 6 bases from J, leaving 11 bases between. Germline CDR1 SEHNR, CDR2 FQNEAQ (reference sequence). The CDR3 DNA reads TGTGCCAGCAGCGTGGACAGCAGCAATGAGCAGTTCTTC. Translating gives CASSVDSSNEQFF.

The J gene is TRBJ2-7, the V gene TRBV5-6, with TRBD2 identical over 10 bases. This CDR3 has 16 residues. V trimming: 2 bases; J trimming: 5 bases; junction bases outside the gene matches: 10. Germline V gene lookup returns CDR1 SGHDT and CDR2 YYEEEE. The CDR3 sequence is CASSFTTSGRADEQYF. Written as DNA, the CDR3 is TGTGCCAGCAGCTTTACGACCAGCGGGAGGGCCGACGAGCAGTACTTC.

Concerning this clone itself: This may arise from a read error, as a much more abundant clone is one base away. The V call is TRBV7-2, the J call TRBJ2-7; D not certain. This CDR3 has 11 amino acids. Germline loops: CDR1 SGHTA, CDR2 FQGNSA. The ends were cut back, 7 bases at V and 0 bases at J, with 4 bases in the middle. CDR3 amino acids: CASTFSYEQYF. Here the CDR3 DNA reads TGTGCCAGCACCTTCTCCTACGAGCAGTACTTC.

The CDR3 is CASSSRLNTEAFF. CDR3 DNA sequence: TGTGCCAGCAGCTCACGCCTGAACACTGAAGCTTTCTTT. The chain couples TRBV9 to TRBJ1-1, with unresolved D. Germline V gene lookup returns CDR1 SGDLS and CDR2 YYNGEE. The ends were cut back, 4 bases at V and 0 bases at J, with 7 bases in the middle. The CDR3 covers 13 residues.

The genes are TRBV6-1 and TRBJ2-7; D uncertain. The germline V and J ends were trimmed by 4 bases and 4 bases, with 11 bases remaining between them. Germline assignment: CDR1 MNHNS and CDR2 SASEGT. CDR3 length equals 13 residues. CDR3 protein: CASSGLGRYEQYF. The CDR3 DNA reads as TGTGCCAGCAGTGGTTTGGGCAGATACGAGCAGTACTTC.

V usage is TRBV9 and J usage is TRBJ2-1; possible D gene TRBD2, 6 bases. There are 14 residues in the CDR3. V lost 4 bases, J lost 5 bases, and 13 bases lay in between. From germline, CDR1 is SGDLS and CDR2 YYNGEE. CDR3 in amino acids: CASSHGTLNNEQFF. Written as DNA, the CDR3 is TGTGCCAGCAGCCACGGGACTCTAAACAATGAGCAGTTCTTC.

CDR3 sequence: CASSLSYSDSSYNSPLHF. CDR3 in DNA: TGTGCCAGCAGTTTATCGTATTCCGACAGCTCCTATAATTCACCCCTCCACTTT. V is TRBV27 and J is TRBJ1-6, with D possibly being TRBD1 (5 bases). The germline CDR1 and CDR2 sequences are MNHEY and SMNVEV (reference sequence). Trimming removed 0 bases at V and 0 bases at J, with 12 bases between. The CDR3 contains 18 residues.

This clone was found a few times. Distinct nucleotide sequences in the sample also encode this CDR3. The V gene is TRBV6-6, the J gene TRBJ1-1, with D perhaps TRBD1 (6 bases). Trimming stripped 2 bases from V and 4 bases from J, with 8 bases between. The germline CDR1 and CDR2 sequences are MNHNY and SVGAGI (reference sequence). This CDR3 spans 13 amino acids. The CDR3 DNA sequence: TGTGCCAGCAGTTACGAAGGGGGCACTGAAGCTTTCTTT. Residues: CASSYEGGTEAFF.

The chain employs TRBV4-1 and TRBJ2-7; TRBD1 aligns across 9 bases. With 1 base clipped from V and 3 bases from J, the junction kept 16 bases outside the gene matches. This CDR3 spans 19 amino acids. CDR1 and CDR2 (germline): MGHRA, YSYEKL. This chain's CDR3 is CASSQVIGTGSGEDYEQYF. As DNA, the CDR3 is TGCGCCAGCAGCCAAGTCATAGGGACAGGGTCCGGAGAGGACTACGAGCAGTACTTC.

This chain connects TRBV13 to TRBJ2-5; 9 bases map to TRBD1. This CDR3 contains 14 residues. CDR1 is PRHDT and CDR2 is FYEKMQ in the germline V gene (reference sequence). V lost 5 bases, J lost 5 bases, and 6 bases stayed unmatched. CDR3 in DNA: TGTGCCAGCAGCCCACAGGGGGCGTATGAGACCCAGTACTTC. Its translation: CASSPQGAYETQYF.

This clone is a singleton in its sample. V is TRBV11-2 and J is TRBJ2-7; D is possibly TRBD1 (5 bases). This CDR3 comprises 14 residues. Germline assignment: CDR1 SGHAT and CDR2 FQNNGV. Trimming cost V 5 bases and J 2 bases, with 13 bases left between them. CDR3 region: CASSTTTVPYEQYF. CDR3 sequence (DNA): TGTGCCAGCAGCACGACGACAGTTCCCTACGAGCAGTACTTC.

The CDR3 DNA reads as TGTGCCAGCAGCTTAGCCCTTATAAACCCGGAGACCCAGTACTTC. It is translated as CASSLALINPETQYF. V is TRBV7-9 and J is TRBJ2-5; no firm D call. Trimming shortened V by 0 bases and J by 5 bases, and 13 bases separated the two germline ends. The germline gives CDR1 SEHNR, CDR2 FQNEAQ (reference sequence). The CDR3 consists of 15 residues.

On this clone itself: This sample also contains other DNA sequences that code for the same CDR3. This CDR3 is CASSPALNTEAFF. The CDR3 DNA is TGTGCCAGCAGCCCCGCCCTAAACACTGAAGCTTTCTTT. This chain connects TRBV7-9 to TRBJ1-1; D gene uncertain. Trimming stripped 5 bases from V and 2 bases from J, with 9 bases between. This CDR3 spans 13 amino acids. Per the germline V gene, CDR1 is SEHNR and CDR2 is FQNEAQ (reference sequence). The full variable domain, with the rest looked up from reference TRBV7-9 and TRBJ1-1, is DTGVSQNPRHKITKRGQNVTFRCDPISEHNRLYWYRQTLGQGPEFLTYFQNEAQLEKSRLLSDRFSAERPKGSFSTLEIQRTEQGDSAMYLCASSPALNTEAFFGQGTRLTVV.

The V call is TRBV7-9, the J call TRBJ1-1; D uncertain. Germline V gives CDR1 SEHNR, CDR2 FQNEAQ (reference sequence). Between the trimmed V and J ends, which lost 10 bases and 1 base, there was a span of 10 bases. This CDR3 is 12 amino acids long. The CDR3 nucleotides read TGTGCCACCCTCCGGGGGAACACTGAAGCTTTCTTT. Translating gives CATLRGNTEAFF.

This chain uses TRBV4-1 with TRBJ2-7, with D unresolved. The germline V gene encodes CDR1 MGHRA and CDR2 YSYEKL. The CDR3 totals 15 residues. The V gene lost 2 bases and the J gene lost 0 bases, with 11 bases spanning the gap. The CDR3 is CASSQRAVTSYEQYF. CDR3 DNA: TGCGCCAGCAGCCAACGAGCTGTTACCTCCTACGAGCAGTACTTC.